Listed here is a single T cell receptor (beta chain). Here immunoSEQ multiplex PCR was the method, and the copy in TCRdb shows in-frame clones only, minus some. The sample includes approximately 60,000 clones, around 92% of them seen just once. These data originate in a study of T cell changes during pregnancy in multiple sclerosis. The CDR3 runs to 20 residues. The germline gives CDR1 LGHNA, CDR2 YNFKEQ. V was clipped by 7 bases and J by 0 bases; unmatched bases: 14. This rearrangement joins TRBV4-2 to TRBJ2-6; 11 nucleotides agree with TRBD2. The sequencing here drew on peripheral blood, taken in the second trimester of pregnancy. This TCR derives from a female donor in good health, enrolled as a control in a pregnancy study. CDR3 loop: CASTTLRKTSGSSGANVLTF. CDR3 nucleotides: TGTGCCAGCACTACCCTCCGGAAAACTAGCGGGAGCTCTGGGGCCAACGTCCTGACTTTC.